This T cell receptor beta chain is from a study of T cells of healthy individuals. MiXCR, applied by TCRdb to the 5' RACE reads, yields one record per CDR3 protein. Here the sample spans 100,000 or so distinct CDR3 sequences, around 17% being singletons. The CDR3 is made up of 12 amino acids. The V and J ends lost 4 bases and 4 bases respectively, with 7 bases between them. CDR1 is LNHDA and CDR2 is SQIVND in the germline V gene (reference sequence). The chain carries TRBV19 and TRBJ1-2; D is unresolved. The receptor was isolated from a human donor in good health. CDR3 loop: CASSTPGYGYTF. The DNA for the CDR3 is TGTGCCAGTAGTACCCCAGGCTATGGCTACACCTTC.